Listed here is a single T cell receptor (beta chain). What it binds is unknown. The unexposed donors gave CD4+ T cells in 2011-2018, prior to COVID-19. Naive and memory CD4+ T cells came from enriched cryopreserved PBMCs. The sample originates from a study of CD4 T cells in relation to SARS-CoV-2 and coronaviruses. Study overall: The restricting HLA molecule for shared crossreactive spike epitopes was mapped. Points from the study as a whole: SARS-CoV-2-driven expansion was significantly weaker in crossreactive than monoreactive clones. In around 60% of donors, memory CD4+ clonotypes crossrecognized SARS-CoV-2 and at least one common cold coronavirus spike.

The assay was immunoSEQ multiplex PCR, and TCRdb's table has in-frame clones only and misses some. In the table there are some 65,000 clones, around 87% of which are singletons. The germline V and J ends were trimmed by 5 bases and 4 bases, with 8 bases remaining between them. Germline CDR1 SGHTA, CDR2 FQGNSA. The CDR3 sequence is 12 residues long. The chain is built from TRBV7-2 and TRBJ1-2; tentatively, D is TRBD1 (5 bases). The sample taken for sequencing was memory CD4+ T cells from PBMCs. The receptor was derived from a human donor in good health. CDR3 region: CASSATGYGYTF. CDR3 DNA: TGTGCCAGCAGCGCTACAGGCTATGGCTACACCTTC.